These 12 T cell receptor beta chains originate from one sample sequenced in a study of T cells in Graves' hyperthyroidism and ophthalmopathy. Amplified regions were TCR beta CDR3 sequences from RNA transcripts. First-round RT-PCR of the TCR CDR3 relied on the HTBI primer set. TCRdb passed the multiplex PCR reads through MiXCR, listing each CDR3 protein once. The sample holds approximately 560,000 distinct CDR3 sequences, 40% to 55% seen once. The sample taken for sequencing was peripheral blood or thyroid tissue (not recorded which). The receptors originated from a woman between 18 and 29 years old with Graves' hyperthyroidism.

V and J are TRBV6-1 and TRBJ2-7; D might be TRBD1 (6 bases). The CDR3 is 13 amino acids. V was shortened by 4 bases and J by 11 bases, with 18 bases between the two germline ends. CDR1 is MNHNS, CDR2 SASEGT, per germline. Here the CDR3 reads CASSGTDDLIKYF. In DNA, the CDR3 is TGTGCCAGCAGTGGGACAGACGATCTTATTAAGTACTTC.

J is TRBJ1-1 and V is TRBV19; TRBD1 aligns across 7 bases. Trimming took 7 bases from V and 4 from J; bases not matched to a gene: 6. CDR1 is LNHDA and CDR2 is SQIVND in the germline V gene (reference sequence). This CDR3 has 13 amino acids. The CDR3 loop is CASNPGQLTEAFF. DNA for the CDR3: TGTGCCAGTAACCCGGGACAGCTCACTGAAGCTTTCTTT.

This clonotype was detected many times. The chain joins TRBV2 to TRBJ1-1; D gene ambiguous. The CDR3 covers 11 residues. CDR1 is SNHLY and CDR2 is FYNNEI in the germline V gene. V lost 8 bases and J lost 2, with 6 bases in between. For the CDR3, the DNA is TGTGCCAGCGTAACCAACACTGAAGCTTTCTTT. Its protein is CASVTNTEAFF.

The rearrangement uses TRBV2 and TRBJ2-7; the D call may be TRBD1 or TRBD2 (5 bases each). V lost 5 bases and J 6 bases, leaving 20 bases between the germline ends. The CDR3 is made up of 15 amino acids. In germline, CDR1 is SNHLY, CDR2 FYNNEI. CDR3: CASSLSRGAPGEQYF. Written as DNA, the CDR3 is TGTGCCAGCAGTTTAAGTCGAGGGGCACCCGGCGAGCAGTACTTC.

The chain recombines TRBV2 with TRBJ2-7, with D maybe TRBD1 (6 bases). V was clipped by 2 bases and J by 7 bases, with 12 bases between them. Germline V gives CDR1 SNHLY, CDR2 FYNNEI. The CDR3 loop spans 13 amino acids. The CDR3 protein is CASSELRDNEQYF. The CDR3 DNA reads as TGTGCCAGCAGTGAACTCAGGGACAATGAGCAGTACTTC.

This clonotype was seen many times. The genes are TRBV24-1 and TRBJ2-7, with D unresolved. This CDR3 is built from 11 residues. Looked up from germline, CDR1 is KGHDR and CDR2 is SFDVKD. V was cut by 6 bases and J by 7 bases, with 9 bases left in between. The CDR3 sequence: CATSSGQEQYF. The CDR3 nucleotides read TGTGCCACCAGTAGTGGGCAGGAGCAGTACTTC.

V and J are TRBV7-8 and TRBJ2-7; D possibly corresponds to TRBD1 (5 bases). In germline, CDR1 is SGHVS, CDR2 FQNEAQ. This CDR3 has 15 amino acids. Trimming took off 0 bases at V and 1 base at J, with 10 bases between the two ends. CDR3 residues: CASSLAQGVSYEQYF. In DNA, the CDR3 is TGTGCCAGCAGCTTAGCGCAAGGGGTATCCTACGAGCAGTACTTC.

The chain uses TRBV7-9 and TRBJ1-1; D remains unclear. CDR3 size: 15 residues. The V gene lost 5 bases and the J gene lost 0 bases, with 13 bases spanning the gap. Germline V gives CDR1 SEHNR, CDR2 FQNEAQ (reference sequence). The CDR3 protein is CASSQPGILNTEAFF. CDR3 DNA: TGTGCCAGCAGCCAGCCCGGGATACTGAACACTGAAGCTTTCTTT.

This clonotype was recorded a few times. This rearrangement joins TRBV29-1 to TRBJ1-3; 10 nucleotides align to TRBD1. V was pared by 7 bases and J by 8 bases, with 5 bases of the junction left unmatched. CDR3 length: 12 residues. Per the germline V gene, CDR1 is SQVTM and CDR2 is ANQGSEA. Written as DNA, the CDR3 is TGCAGCGCAGCCGGGACAGGGGACACCATATATTTT. Amino acids: CSAAGTGDTIYF. Looking up the rest from reference TRBV29-1 and TRBJ1-3 gives the full variable domain: SAVISQKPSRDICQRGTSLTIQCQVDSQVTMMFWYRQQPGQSLTLIATANQGSEATYESGFVIDKFPISRPNLTFSTLTVSNMSPEDSSIYLCSAAGTGDTIYFGEGSWLTVV.

This chain uses TRBV25-1 with TRBJ2-6; possibly TRBD2 for D (5 bases). The CDR3 has 17 amino acids. Germline V gives CDR1 MGHDK, CDR2 SYGVNS. Trimming pared 1 base from V and 1 base from J, leaving 11 bases between. The CDR3: CASSELGVTSGANVLTF. CDR3 bases: TGTGCCAGCAGTGAATTGGGAGTTACTTCTGGGGCCAACGTCCTGACTTTC.

The chain uses TRBV14 and TRBJ1-3; D unclear. Germline V gene data show CDR1 as SGHDN and CDR2 as FVKESK. The CDR3 is made up of 16 amino acids. V shed 4 bases and J shed 0 bases, with 13 bases lying between them. This CDR3 is CASSPERVPSGNTIYF. The CDR3 nucleotides read TGTGCCAGCAGCCCTGAGAGGGTCCCCTCTGGAAACACCATATATTTT.

This clonotype was detected a few times. V gene TRBV7-2 combines with J gene TRBJ1-5, with TRBD1 as a possible D gene (6 bases). The CDR3 is made up of 14 amino acids. Trimming removed 5 bases at V and 5 bases at J, with 13 bases between. Per germline, CDR1 SGHTA and CDR2 FQGNSA. The CDR3 spells CASSPQGRDQPQHF. In nucleotides, the CDR3 is TGTGCCAGCAGCCCACAGGGTCGCGATCAGCCCCAGCATTTT.